A selection of T cell receptor beta chains follows, all from one sample in a study of blood T cell repertoires in COVID-19. Some clones are missing from TCRdb's copy, which holds only in-frame ones; the method was immunoSEQ multiplex PCR. The sample holds 200,000 to 250,000 clones, about 80% seen once. Specimen: PBMCs or T cells enriched from blood (not recorded which). These receptors originate from a middle-aged man who had recovered from COVID-19. Each CDR3 is given with its conserved first and last residue.

V gene	J gene	CDR3 protein
TRBV6-2/TRBV6-3	TRBJ2-1	CASSYRSSSYNEQFF
TRBV9	TRBJ2-4	CASSVEGAGAQYF
TRBV3-1/TRBV3-2	TRBJ1-1	CASSQGDSSRAAFF
TRBV12-5	TRBJ2-1	CATQGAGQDEQFF
TRBV18	TRBJ1-1	CASSPPNRGSHTEAFF
TRBV3-1/TRBV3-2	TRBJ2-7	CASSQVGLAGDFEQYF
TRBV10-3	TRBJ1-4	CAISEPPTGRNEKLFF
TRBV13	TRBJ2-7	CASSPTPTLPGQDEAYF
TRBV5-1	TRBJ2-5	CASSLLLAGGQETQYF
TRBV7-9	TRBJ2-2	CASGRGELAGELFF
TRBV5-4	TRBJ2-3	CASSFSQGRRADTQYF
TRBV28	TRBJ1-1	CASSLTRGYAEAFF
TRBV29-1	TRBJ2-1	CSVATGGGGNEQFF
TRBV24-1	TRBJ2-5	CATSRTSGGVETQYF
TRBV5-5	TRBJ2-3	CASSLVGSGTDTQYF
TRBV10-3	TRBJ2-2	CAISYPEGLSWAGELFF
TRBV15	TRBJ1-1	CATSRVGQGTTEAFF